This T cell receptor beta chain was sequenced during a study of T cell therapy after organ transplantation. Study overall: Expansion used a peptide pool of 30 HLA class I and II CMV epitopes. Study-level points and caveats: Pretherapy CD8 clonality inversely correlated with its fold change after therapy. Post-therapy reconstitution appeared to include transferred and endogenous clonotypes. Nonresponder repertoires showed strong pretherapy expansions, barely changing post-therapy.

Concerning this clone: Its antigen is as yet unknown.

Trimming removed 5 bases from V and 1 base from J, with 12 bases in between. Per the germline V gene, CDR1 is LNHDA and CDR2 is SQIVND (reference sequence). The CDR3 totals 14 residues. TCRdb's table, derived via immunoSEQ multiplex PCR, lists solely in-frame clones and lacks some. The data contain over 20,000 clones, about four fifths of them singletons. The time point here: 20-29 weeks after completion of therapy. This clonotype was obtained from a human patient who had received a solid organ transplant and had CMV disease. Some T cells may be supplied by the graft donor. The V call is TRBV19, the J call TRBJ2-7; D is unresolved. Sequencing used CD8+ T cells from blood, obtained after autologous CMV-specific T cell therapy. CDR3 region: CASSPSGPSYEQYF. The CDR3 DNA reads TGTGCCAGTAGTCCTTCCGGGCCTTCCTACGAGCAGTACTTC.